This T cell receptor beta chain was profiled in a study of shared clonotypes between healthy human individuals. At the level of the study: Contributing individuals were a couple of females and a few males aged 18 to 49. Study-wide results and caveats: Naive subsets typically showed greater estimated richness than memory subsets.

With 5 bases removed from V and 6 bases from J, the gap between germline ends came to 7 bases. CDR1 and CDR2 (germline): MGHRA, YSYEKL. This CDR3 comprises 11 residues. The assay was run at deep level. Sorted-subset replicate PCRs used approximately 200 ng of genomic DNA. This amount corresponded to some 30,000 T cell genomes. Here immunoSEQ multiplex PCR was the method, and the copy in TCRdb shows in-frame clones only, minus some. The data hold approximately 740,000 clones, with nearly 95% observed a single time. Comments on this clone: Antigen specificity is unknown.

In the naive CD8 group, cells lacked CD45RO and were positively selected for CCR7, so terminally differentiated effector memory CD45RA+ cells were left out. The chain carries TRBV4-1 and TRBJ1-1, with a possible D match to TRBD1 (6 bases). This clonotype was sampled from a man in his thirties or forties in good health. Sequenced sample: naive CD8+ T cells sorted from blood. CDR3 nucleotide sequence: TGCGCCAGCAGCTCAGGGGCTGAAGCTTTCTTT. Protein: CASSSGAEAFF.